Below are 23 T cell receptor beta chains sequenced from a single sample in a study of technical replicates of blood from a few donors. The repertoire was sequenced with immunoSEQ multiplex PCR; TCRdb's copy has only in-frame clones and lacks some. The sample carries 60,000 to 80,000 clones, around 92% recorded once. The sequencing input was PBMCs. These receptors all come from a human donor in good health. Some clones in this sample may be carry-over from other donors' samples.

The CDR3 DNA follows: TGTGCCAGCAGCCGGACGGGGAGCTCCTACAATGAGCAGTTCTTC. It encodes CASSRTGSSYNEQFF. This chain connects TRBV5-8 to TRBJ2-1, with D maybe TRBD2 (5 bases). This CDR3 region has 15 residues. V lost 4 bases, J lost 0 bases, and 11 bases lay in between. Germline V gene lookup returns CDR1 SGHTS and CDR2 YDEGEE.

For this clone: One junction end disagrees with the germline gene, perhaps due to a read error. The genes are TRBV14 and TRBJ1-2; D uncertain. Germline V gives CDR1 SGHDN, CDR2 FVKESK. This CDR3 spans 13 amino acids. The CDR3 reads CASSQGIGGGYTF. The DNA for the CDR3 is TGTGCCAGCAGTCAAGGTATAGGCGGTGGCTACACCTTC.

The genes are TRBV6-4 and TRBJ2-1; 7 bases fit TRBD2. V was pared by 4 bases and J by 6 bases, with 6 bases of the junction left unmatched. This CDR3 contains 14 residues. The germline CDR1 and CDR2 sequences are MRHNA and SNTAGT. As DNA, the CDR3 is TGTGCCAGCAGTGGGCTCCCGGGAGGCAATGAGCAGTTCTTC. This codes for CASSGLPGGNEQFF.

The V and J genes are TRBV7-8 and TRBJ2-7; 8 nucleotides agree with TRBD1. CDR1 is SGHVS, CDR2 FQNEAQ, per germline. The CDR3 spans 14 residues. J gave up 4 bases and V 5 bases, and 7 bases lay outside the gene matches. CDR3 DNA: TGTGCCAGCAGCCTTCGACAGGGGCGGTACGAGCAGTACTTC. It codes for CASSLRQGRYEQYF.

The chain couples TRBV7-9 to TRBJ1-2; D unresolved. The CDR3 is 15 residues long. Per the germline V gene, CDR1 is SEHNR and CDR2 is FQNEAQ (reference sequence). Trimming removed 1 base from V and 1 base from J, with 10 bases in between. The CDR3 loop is CASSLEIGINYGYTF. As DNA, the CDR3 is TGTGCCAGCAGCTTAGAAATCGGGATTAACTATGGCTACACCTTC.

In nucleotides, the CDR3 is TGTGCCAGCCTACAACGGGTCTCTCCCGAGATAGCTTTCTTT. This encodes CASLQRVSPEIAFF. The chain links TRBV6-1 to TRBJ1-1, with no clear D. The CDR3 has 14 amino acids. Germline V gene sequence: CDR1 MNHNS, CDR2 SASEGT. V was pared by 8 bases and J by 10 bases, with 23 bases between.

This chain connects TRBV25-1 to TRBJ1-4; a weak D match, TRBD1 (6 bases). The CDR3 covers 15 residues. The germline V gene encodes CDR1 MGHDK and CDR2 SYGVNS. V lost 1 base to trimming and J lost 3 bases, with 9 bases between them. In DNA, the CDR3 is TGTGCCAGCAGTGAATTCGACAGGCCTAATGAAAAACTGTTTTTT. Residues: CASSEFDRPNEKLFF.

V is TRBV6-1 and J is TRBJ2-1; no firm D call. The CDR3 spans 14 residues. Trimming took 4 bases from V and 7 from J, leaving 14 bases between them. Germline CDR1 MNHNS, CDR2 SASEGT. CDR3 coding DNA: TGTGCCAGCAGTGGAACATCCAGCGTGAATGAGCAGTTCTTC. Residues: CASSGTSSVNEQFF.

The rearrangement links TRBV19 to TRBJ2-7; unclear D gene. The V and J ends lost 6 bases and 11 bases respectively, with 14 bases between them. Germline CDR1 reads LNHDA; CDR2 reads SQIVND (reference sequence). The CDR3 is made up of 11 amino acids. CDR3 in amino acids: CASRPRLLEYF. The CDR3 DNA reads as TGTGCCAGTAGGCCTAGATTGCTCGAGTACTTC.

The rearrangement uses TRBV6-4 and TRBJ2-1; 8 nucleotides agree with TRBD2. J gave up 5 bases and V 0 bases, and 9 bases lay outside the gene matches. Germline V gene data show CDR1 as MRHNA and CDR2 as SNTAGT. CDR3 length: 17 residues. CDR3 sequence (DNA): TGTGCCAGCAGTGACTCTTTCCAGCGGGAGAGGAACAATGAGCAGTTCTTC. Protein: CASSDSFQRERNNEQFF.

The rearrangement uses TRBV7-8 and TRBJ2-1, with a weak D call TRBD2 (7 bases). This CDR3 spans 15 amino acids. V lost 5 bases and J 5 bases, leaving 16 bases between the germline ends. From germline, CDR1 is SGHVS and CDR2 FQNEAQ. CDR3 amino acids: CASSPGRGLNNEQFF. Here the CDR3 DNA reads TGTGCCAGCAGCCCAGGGCGGGGGCTGAACAATGAGCAGTTCTTC.

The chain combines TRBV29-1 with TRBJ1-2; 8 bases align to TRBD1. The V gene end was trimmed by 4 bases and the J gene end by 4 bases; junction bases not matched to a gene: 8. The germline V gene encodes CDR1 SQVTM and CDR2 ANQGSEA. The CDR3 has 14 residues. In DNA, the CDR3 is TGCAGCGTTGTGGTTCAGGGGGCCCTCTATGGCTACACCTTC. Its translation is CSVVVQGALYGYTF.

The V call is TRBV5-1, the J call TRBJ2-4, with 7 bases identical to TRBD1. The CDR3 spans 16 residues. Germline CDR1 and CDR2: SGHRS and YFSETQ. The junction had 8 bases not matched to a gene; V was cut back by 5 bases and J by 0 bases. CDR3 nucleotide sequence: TGCGCCAGCAGTCAAGGACAGGCTCGAGCCAAAAACATTCAGTACTTC. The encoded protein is CASSQGQARAKNIQYF. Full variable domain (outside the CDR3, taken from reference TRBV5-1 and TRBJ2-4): KAGVTQTPRYLIKTRGQQVTLSCSPISGHRSVSWYQQTPGQGLQFLFEYFSETQRNKGNFPGRFSGRQFSNSRSEMNVSTLELGDSALYLCASSQGQARAKNIQYFGAGTRLSVL.

The chain's CDR3 is CASSSRFTGGGRSSYEQYF. CDR3 DNA: TGTGCCAGCAGTTCTCGTTTTACGGGGGGCGGGAGGTCTTCCTACGAGCAGTACTTC. V gene TRBV13 combines with J gene TRBJ2-7; 8 bases fit TRBD2. The CDR3 has 19 residues. In germline, CDR1 is PRHDT, CDR2 FYEKMQ (reference sequence). Trimming cost V 6 bases and J 1 base; bases outside gene matches: 20.

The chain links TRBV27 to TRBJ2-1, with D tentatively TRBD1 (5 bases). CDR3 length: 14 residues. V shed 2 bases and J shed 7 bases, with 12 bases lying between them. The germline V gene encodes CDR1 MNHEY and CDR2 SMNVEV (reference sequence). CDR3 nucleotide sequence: TGTGCCAGCAGTTTAGCGGCAGGGAAGAATGAGCAGTTCTTC. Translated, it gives CASSLAAGKNEQFF.

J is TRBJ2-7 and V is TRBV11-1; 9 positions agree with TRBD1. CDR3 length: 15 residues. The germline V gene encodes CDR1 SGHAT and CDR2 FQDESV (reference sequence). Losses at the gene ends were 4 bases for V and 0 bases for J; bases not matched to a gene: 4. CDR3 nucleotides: TGTGCCAGCAGCTGGGACAGGGCCAGCTCCTACGAGCAGTACTTC. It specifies CASSWDRASSYEQYF. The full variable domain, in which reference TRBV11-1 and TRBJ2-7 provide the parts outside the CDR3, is EAEVAQSPRYKITEKSQAVAFWCDPISGHATLYWYRQILGQGPELLVQFQDESVVDDSQLPKDRFSAERLKGVDSTLKIQPAELGDSAMYLCASSWDRASSYEQYFGPGTRLTVT.

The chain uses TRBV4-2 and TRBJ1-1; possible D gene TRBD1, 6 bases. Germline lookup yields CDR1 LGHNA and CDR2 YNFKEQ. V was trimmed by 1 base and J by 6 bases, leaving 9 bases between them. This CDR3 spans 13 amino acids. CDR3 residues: CASSQAGTPEAFF. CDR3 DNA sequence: TGTGCCAGCAGCCAAGCCGGGACACCTGAAGCTTTCTTT.

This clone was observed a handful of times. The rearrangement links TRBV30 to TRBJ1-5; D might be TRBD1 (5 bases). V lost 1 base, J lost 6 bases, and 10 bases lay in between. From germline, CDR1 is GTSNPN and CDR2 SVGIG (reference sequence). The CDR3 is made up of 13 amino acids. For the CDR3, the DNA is TGTGCCTGGAGTGATCAGGGAGGTCAGCCCCAGCATTTT. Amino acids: CAWSDQGGQPQHF.

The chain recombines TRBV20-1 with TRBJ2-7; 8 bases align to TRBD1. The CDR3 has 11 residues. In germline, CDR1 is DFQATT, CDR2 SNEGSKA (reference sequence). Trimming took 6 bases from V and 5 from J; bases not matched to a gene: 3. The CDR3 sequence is CSANRGNEQYF. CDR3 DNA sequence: TGCAGTGCAAACAGGGGGAACGAGCAGTACTTC.

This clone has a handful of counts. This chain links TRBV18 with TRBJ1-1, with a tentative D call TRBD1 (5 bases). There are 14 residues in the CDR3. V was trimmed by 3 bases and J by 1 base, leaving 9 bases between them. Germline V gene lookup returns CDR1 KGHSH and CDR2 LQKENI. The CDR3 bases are TGTGCCAGCTCACCGGAGGGACCGAACACTGAAGCTTTCTTT. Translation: CASSPEGPNTEAFF.

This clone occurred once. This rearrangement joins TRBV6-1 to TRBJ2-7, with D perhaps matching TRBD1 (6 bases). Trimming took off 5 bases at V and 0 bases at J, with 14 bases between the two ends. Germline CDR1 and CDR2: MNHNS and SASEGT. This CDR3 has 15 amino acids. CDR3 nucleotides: TGTGCCAGCAGTCTTCAGGGGCTTCTCTCCTACGAGCAGTACTTC. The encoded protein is CASSLQGLLSYEQYF.

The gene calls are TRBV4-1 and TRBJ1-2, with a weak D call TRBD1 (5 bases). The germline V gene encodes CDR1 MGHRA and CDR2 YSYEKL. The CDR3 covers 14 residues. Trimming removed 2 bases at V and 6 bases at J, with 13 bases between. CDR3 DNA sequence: TGCGCCAGCAGCCAAATCGACAGTTTTGATGGCTACACCTTC. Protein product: CASSQIDSFDGYTF.

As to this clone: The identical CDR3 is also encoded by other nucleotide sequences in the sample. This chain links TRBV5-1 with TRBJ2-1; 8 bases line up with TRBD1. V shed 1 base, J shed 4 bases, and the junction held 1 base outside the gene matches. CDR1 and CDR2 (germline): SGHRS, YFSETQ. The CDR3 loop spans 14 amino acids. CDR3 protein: CASSLTGGYNEQFF. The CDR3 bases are TGCGCCAGCAGCTTGACAGGGGGGTACAATGAGCAGTTCTTC. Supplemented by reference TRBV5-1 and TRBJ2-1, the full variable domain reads KAGVTQTPRYLIKTRGQQVTLSCSPISGHRSVSWYQQTPGQGLQFLFEYFSETQRNKGNFPGRFSGRQFSNSRSEMNVSTLELGDSALYLCASSLTGGYNEQFFGPGTRLTVL.